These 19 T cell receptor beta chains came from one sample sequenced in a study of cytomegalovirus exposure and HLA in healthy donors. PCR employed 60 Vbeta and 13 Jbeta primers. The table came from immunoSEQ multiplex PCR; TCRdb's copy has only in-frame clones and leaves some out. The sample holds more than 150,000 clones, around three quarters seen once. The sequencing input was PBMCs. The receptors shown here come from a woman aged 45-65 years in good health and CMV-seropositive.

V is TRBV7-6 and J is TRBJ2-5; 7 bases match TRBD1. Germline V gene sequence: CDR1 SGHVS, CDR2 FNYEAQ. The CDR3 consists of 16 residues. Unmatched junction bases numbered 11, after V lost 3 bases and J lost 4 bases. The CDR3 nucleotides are TGTGCCAGCAGCTTCCAGACAGGGCCCTCAGGAGAGACCCAGTACTTC. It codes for CASSFQTGPSGETQYF.

The CDR3, as DNA: TGTGCCTGGAGCGGAGACGGTTCCCAAGAGACCCAGTACTTC. It codes for CAWSGDGSQETQYF. The V gene is TRBV30, the J gene TRBJ2-5; D not resolved. The length of the CDR3 is 14 residues. Germline CDR1 GTSNPN, CDR2 SVGIG (reference sequence). V dropped 3 bases and J dropped 1 base, with 12 bases sitting between them.

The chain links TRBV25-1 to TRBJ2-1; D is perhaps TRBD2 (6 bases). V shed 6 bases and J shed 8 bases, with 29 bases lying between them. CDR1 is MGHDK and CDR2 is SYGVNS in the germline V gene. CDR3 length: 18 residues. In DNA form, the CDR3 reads TGTGCCAGCAGCCTAGGAAGGGGTTGGAGGGGATCGGGGGATGAGCAGTTCTTC. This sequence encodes CASSLGRGWRGSGDEQFF.

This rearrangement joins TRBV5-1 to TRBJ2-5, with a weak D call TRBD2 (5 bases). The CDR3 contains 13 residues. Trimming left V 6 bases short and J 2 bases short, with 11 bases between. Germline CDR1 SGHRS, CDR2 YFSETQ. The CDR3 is CASTRGQQETQYF. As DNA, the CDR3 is TGCGCCAGCACACGCGGGCAGCAAGAGACCCAGTACTTC.

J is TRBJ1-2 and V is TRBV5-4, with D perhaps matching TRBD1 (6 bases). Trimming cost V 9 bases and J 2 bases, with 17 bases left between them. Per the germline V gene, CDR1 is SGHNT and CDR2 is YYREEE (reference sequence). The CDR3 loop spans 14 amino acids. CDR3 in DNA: TGTGCCACCACAGGGAGAACAGGGAACTATGGCTACACCTTC. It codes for CATTGRTGNYGYTF.

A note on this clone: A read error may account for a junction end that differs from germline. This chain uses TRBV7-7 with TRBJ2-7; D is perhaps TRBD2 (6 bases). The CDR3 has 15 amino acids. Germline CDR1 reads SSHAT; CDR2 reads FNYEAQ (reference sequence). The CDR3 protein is CASSLGSGGVYEQYF. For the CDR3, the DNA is TGTGCTAGCAGCTTAGGATCCGGAGGGGTCTACGAGCAGTACTTC.

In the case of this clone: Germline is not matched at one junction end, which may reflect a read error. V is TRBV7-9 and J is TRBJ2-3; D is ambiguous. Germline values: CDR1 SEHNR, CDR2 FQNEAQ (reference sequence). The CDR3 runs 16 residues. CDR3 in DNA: TGTTCCAGCAGCTTAGTTGGGCAATCACCCACAGATACGCAGTATTTT. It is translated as CSSSLVGQSPTDTQYF.

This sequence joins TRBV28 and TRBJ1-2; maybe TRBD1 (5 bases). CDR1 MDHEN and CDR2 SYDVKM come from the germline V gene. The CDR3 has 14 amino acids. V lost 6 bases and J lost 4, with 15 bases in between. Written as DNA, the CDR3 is TGTGCCAGCAGCACGCAGGGTGAAGGCTATGGCTACACCTTC. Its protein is CASSTQGEGYGYTF.

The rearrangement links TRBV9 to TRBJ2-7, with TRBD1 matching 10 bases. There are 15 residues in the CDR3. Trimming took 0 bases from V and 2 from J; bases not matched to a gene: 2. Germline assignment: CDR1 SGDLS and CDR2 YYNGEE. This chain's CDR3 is CASSVDGTGAYEQYF. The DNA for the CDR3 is TGTGCCAGCAGCGTAGACGGGACAGGGGCCTACGAGCAGTACTTC.

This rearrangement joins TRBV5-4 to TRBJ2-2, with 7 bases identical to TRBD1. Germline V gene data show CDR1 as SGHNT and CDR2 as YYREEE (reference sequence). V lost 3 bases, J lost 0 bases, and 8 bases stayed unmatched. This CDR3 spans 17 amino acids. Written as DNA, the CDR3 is TGTGCCAGCAGCTATTCAGCCGGGACAGCGAACACCGGGGAGCTGTTTTTT. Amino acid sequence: CASSYSAGTANTGELFF. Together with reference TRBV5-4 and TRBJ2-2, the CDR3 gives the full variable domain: ETGVTQSPTHLIKTRGQQVTLRCSSQSGHNTVSWYQQALGQGPQFIFQYYREEENGRGNFPPRFSGLQFPNYSSELNVNALELDDSALYLCASSYSAGTANTGELFFGEGSRLTVL.

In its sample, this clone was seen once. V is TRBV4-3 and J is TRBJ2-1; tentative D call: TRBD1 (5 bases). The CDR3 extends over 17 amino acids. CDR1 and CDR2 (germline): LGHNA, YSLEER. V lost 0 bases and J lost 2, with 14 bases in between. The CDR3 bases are TGCGCCAGCAGCCAAGATAGTTGGCAGGGAACCTACAATGAGCAGTTCTTC. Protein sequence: CASSQDSWQGTYNEQFF.

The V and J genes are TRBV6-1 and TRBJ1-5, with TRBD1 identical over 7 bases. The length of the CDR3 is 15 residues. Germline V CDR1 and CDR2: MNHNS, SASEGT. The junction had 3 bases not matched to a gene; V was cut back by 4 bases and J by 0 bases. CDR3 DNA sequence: TGTGCCAGCAGTGCAGGGACAGTTAGCAATCAGCCCCAGCATTTT. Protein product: CASSAGTVSNQPQHF.

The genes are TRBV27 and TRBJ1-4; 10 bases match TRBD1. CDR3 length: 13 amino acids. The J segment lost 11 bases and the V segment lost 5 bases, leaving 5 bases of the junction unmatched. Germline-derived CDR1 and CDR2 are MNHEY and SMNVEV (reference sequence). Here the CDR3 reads CASSTGTGDKLFF. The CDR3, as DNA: TGTGCCAGCAGTACCGGGACAGGGGACAAACTGTTTTTT.

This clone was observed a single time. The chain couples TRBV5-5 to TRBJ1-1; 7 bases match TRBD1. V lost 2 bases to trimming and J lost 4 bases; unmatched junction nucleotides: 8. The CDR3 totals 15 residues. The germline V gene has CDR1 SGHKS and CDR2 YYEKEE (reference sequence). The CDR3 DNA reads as TGTGCCAGCAGCTTTGAACAGGGGATAGGCACTGAAGCTTTCTTT. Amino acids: CASSFEQGIGTEAFF.

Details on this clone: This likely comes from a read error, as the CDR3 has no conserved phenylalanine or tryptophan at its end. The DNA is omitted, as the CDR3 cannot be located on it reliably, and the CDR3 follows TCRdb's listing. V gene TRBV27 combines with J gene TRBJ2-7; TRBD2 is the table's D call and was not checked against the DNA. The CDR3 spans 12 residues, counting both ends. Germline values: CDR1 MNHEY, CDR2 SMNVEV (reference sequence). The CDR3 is CASIPAGDRLGI.

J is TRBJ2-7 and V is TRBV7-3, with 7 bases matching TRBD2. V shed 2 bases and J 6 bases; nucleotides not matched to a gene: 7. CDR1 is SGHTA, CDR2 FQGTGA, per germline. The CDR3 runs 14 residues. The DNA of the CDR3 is TGTGCCAGCAGCTTAGGAGGACTAGGAGGCGAGCAGTACTTC. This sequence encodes CASSLGGLGGEQYF.

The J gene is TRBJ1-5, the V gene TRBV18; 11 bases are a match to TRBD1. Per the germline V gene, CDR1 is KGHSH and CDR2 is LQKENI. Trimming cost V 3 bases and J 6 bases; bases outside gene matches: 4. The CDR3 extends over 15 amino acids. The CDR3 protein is CASSPRTGGGQPQHF. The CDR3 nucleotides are TGTGCCAGCTCACCCCGGACAGGGGGCGGTCAGCCCCAGCATTTT.

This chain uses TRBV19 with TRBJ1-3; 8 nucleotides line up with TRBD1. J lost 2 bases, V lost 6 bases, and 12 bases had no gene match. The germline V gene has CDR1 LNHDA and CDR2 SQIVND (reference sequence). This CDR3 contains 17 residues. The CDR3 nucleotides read TGTGCCAGTAGGCGACAGGGGTCTTTACTAACTGGAAACACCATATATTTT. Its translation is CASRRQGSLLTGNTIYF.

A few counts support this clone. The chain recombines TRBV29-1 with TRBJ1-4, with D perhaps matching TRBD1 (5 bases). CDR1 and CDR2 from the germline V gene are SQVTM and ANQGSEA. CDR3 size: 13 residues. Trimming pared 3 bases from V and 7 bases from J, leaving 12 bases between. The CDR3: CSVDSRGGEKLFF. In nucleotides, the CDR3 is TGCAGCGTTGATAGTAGGGGAGGTGAAAAACTGTTTTTT.